Given below is one T cell receptor (beta chain) in context. This entry comes from a study of blood T cell repertoires in COVID-19. At the level of the study: Nucleic acid was either cDNA or gDNA, and it came from T cells, B-cell-depleted T cells, or PBMCs.

Participants, about 18 to 100 years old, spanned fewer than 25 US areas. Allocation to cohorts depended on clinical history reported by the participants. Two negative PCRs, clearance, or symptom resolution were required of recovered Cohort 3 donors. CDR3 size: 16 residues. The germline V gene has CDR1 SGHNT and CDR2 YYREEE (reference sequence). V dropped 5 bases and J dropped 9; count of bases not matched to a gene: 10. Profiled with immunoSEQ multiplex PCR; TCRdb holds only in-frame clones, not every one. This table holds roughly 170,000 clones, approximately 87% found once. The chain is built from TRBV5-4 and TRBJ2-2, with 13 bases lining up with TRBD2. The sequenced sample consisted of PBMCs or T cells enriched from blood (not recorded which). The source of this sequence is a woman in her forties or fifties who had recovered from COVID-19. CDR3 nucleotides: TGTGCCAGCAGAAATGGACTAGCGGGGGCGGGCTGGGAGCTGTTTTTT. Its protein is CASRNGLAGAGWELFF.